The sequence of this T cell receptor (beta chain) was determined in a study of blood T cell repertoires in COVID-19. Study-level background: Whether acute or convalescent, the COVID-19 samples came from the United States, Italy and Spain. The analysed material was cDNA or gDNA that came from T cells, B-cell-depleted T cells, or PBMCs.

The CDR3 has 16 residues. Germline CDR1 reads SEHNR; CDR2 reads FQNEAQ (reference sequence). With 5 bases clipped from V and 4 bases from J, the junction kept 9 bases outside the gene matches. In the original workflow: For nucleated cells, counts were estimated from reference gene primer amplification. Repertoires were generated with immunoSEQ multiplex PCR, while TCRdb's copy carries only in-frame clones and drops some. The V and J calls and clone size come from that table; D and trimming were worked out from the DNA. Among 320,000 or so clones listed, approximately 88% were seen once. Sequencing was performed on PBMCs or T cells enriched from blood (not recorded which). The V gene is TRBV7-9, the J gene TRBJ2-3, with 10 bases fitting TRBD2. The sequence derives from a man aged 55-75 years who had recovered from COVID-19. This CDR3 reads CASSPASGSPPDTQYF. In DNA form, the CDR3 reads TGTGCCAGCAGCCCTGCTAGCGGGAGCCCCCCAGATACGCAGTATTTT. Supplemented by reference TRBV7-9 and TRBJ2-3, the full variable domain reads DTGVSQNPRHKITKRGQNVTFRCDPISEHNRLYWYRQTLGQGPEFLTYFQNEAQLEKSRLLSDRFSAERPKGSFSTLEIQRTEQGDSAMYLCASSPASGSPPDTQYFGPGTRLTVL.